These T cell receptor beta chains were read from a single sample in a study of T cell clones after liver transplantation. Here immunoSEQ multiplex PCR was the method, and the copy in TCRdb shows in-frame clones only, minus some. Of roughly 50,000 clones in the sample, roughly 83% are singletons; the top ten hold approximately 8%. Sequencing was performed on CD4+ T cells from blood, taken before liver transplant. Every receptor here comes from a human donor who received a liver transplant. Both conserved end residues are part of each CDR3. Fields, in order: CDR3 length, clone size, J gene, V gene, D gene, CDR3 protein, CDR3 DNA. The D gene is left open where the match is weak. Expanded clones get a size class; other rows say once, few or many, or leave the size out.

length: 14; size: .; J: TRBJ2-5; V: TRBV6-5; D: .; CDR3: CASSPPGIRETQYF; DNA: TGTGCCAGCAGTCCGCCGGGGATTCGGGAGACCCAGTACTTC
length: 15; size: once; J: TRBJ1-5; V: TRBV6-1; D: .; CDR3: CASSSRGQGGQPQHF; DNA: TGTGCCAGCAGTTCCAGAGGCCAGGGAGGTCAGCCCCAGCATTTT
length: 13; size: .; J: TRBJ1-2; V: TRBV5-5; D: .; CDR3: CASSLAQENGYTF; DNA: TGTGCCAGCAGCTTGGCCCAGGAGAATGGCTACACCTTC
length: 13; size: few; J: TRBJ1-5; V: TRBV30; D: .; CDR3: CAWSVDGTGPQHF; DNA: TGTGCCTGGAGTGTGGACGGGACGGGGCCCCAGCATTTT
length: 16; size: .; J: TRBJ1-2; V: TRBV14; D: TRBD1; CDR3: CASSQGLAGTGYGYTF; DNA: TGTGCCAGCAGCCAAGGCTTAGCCGGGACAGGATACGGCTACACCTTC
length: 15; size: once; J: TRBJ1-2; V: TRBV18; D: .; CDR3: CASSEETGSRYGYTF; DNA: TGTGCCAGCTCAGAAGAGACAGGTTCGAGGTATGGCTACACCTTC
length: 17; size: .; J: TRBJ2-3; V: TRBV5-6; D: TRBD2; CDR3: CASSLTSGGWSTDTQYF; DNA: TGTGCCAGCAGCTTGACTAGCGGGGGGTGGAGCACAGATACGCAGTATTTT
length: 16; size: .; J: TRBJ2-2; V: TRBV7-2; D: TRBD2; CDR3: CASSLVGLASPGELFF; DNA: TGTGCCAGCAGCTTAGTTGGACTAGCTTCTCCCGGGGAGCTGTTTTTT
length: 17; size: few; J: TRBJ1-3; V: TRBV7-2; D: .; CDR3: CASSLVPVRDSGNTIYF; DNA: TGTGCCAGCAGCTTAGTCCCCGTGAGGGACTCTGGAAACACCATATATTTT
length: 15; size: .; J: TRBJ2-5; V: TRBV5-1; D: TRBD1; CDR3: CASSLGQGAGETQYF; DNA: TGCGCCAGCAGCTTGGGACAGGGGGCCGGAGAGACCCAGTACTTC
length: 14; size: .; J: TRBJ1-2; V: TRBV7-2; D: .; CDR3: CASSLGQLRGGYTF; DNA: TGTGCCAGCAGCTTAGGACAATTGAGAGGTGGCTACACCTTC
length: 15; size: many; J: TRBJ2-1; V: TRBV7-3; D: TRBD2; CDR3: CASSFGLAVHNEQFF; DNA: TGTGCCAGCAGCTTTGGACTAGCGGTACACAATGAGCAGTTCTTC
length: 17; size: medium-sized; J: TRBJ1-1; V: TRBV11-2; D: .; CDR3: CASSPGGGRGFSAEAFF; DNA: TGTGCCAGCAGCCCCGGAGGTGGCAGGGGATTCTCTGCTGAAGCTTTCTTT
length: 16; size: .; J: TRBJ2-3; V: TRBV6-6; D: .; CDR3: CASSYGLGGPTDTQYF; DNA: TGTGCCAGCAGTTATGGCCTGGGGGGGCCCACAGATACGCAGTATTTT
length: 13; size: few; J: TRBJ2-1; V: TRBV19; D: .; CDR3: CASSNRRNNEQFF; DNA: TGTGCCAGTAGTAACAGGAGGAACAATGAGCAGTTCTTC